This T cell receptor beta chain was documented in a study of metastatic and nonmetastatic thyroid tumors. About the research overall: Repertoire comparison spanned blood and tumor or nodule tissue of malignant and benign thyroid patients.

This CDR3 region has 16 residues. V lost 4 bases to trimming and J lost 0 bases, with 13 bases between them. Germline values: CDR1 MNHNS, CDR2 SASEGT. In the study's own analysis: Built for papillary thyroid cancer, a distant-metastasis classifier drew on CDR3 differences across clinicopathological groups. TCRdb recomputed clones from the PCR reads via MiXCR. The V and J calls and clone size come from TCRdb's table, not from the authors' own analysis. Counted here are roughly 4,900 clones, roughly 25% occurring once; the ten biggest clones make up 15%. No treatment of any kind had been given to any patient before thyroid surgery.

The sequencing input was adjacent normal tissue. The clonotype originates from a female donor with papillary thyroid cancer or a benign thyroid nodule (not recorded which). Some clones in this sample may be carry-over from other donors' samples. The chain recombines TRBV6-1 with TRBJ1-5, with D possibly TRBD1 on 6 matching bases. DNA for the CDR3: TGTGCCAGCAGTGGGAGGGGGTCAAATAGCAATCAGCCCCAGCATTTT. Its translation is CASSGRGSNSNQPQHF.